This TCR beta chain was retrieved from a study of cytomegalovirus exposure and HLA in healthy donors. The study, taken as a whole, reports: Most TCR sequences were seen very rarely across donors, but some public TCRs occurred in many. Associated with cytomegalovirus, according to the listing, were 170 or so TCR beta chains.

Separate from the 666-subject first cohort, the roughly 120-subject validation cohort was the one that the donors belonged to. Germline V lookup: CDR1 LNHDA, CDR2 SQIVND (reference sequence). Trimming removed 3 bases at V and 8 bases at J, with 28 bases between. The CDR3 covers 18 residues. Note on this clone: Its target is not known.

Sequencing used immunoSEQ multiplex PCR; TCRdb keeps in-frame clones, though not all of them. The sample contains roughly 250,000 clones, 75% to 90% of which appear only once. Sample: PBMCs. This chain links TRBV19 with TRBJ1-2; unclear D gene. This receptor was obtained from a woman aged 30 to 39 in good health and CMV-seropositive. The CDR3 DNA sequence: TGTGCCAGTAGTATCTCGGTGGTCAGGAACAGTCCGTTTGGCGGCTACACCTTC. Translation gives CASSISVVRNSPFGGYTF. The full variable domain, with the rest looked up from reference TRBV19 and TRBJ1-2, is DGGITQSPKYLFRKEGQNVTLSCEQNLNHDAMYWYRQDPGQGLRLIYYSQIVNDFQKGDIAEGYSVSREKKESFPLTVTSAQKNPTAFYLCASSISVVRNSPFGGYTFGSGTRLTVV.